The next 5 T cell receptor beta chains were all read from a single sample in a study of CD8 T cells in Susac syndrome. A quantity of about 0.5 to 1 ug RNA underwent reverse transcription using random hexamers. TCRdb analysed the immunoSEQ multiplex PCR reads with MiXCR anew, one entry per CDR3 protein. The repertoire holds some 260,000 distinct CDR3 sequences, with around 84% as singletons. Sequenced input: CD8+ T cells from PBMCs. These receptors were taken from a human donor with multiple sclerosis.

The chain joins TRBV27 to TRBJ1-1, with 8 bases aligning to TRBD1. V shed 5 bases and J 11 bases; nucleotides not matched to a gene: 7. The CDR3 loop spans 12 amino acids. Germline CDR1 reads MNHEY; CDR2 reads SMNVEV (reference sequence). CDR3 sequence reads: CASSAQGALAFF. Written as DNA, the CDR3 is TGTGCCAGCAGTGCCCAGGGGGCACTGGCTTTCTTT.

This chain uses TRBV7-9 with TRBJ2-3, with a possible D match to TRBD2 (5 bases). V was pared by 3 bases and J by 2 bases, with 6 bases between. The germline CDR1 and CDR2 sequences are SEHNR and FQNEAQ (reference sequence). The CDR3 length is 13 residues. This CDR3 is CASSLDSTDTQYF. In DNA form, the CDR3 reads TGTGCCAGCAGCTTGGACTCCACAGATACGCAGTATTTT.

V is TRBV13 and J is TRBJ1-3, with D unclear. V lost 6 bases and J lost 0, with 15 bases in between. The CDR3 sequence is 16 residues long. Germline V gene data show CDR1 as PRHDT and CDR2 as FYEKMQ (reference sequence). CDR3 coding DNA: TGTGCCAGCAGTTCGGGTACAGACAACTCTGGAAACACCATATATTTT. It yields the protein CASSSGTDNSGNTIYF.

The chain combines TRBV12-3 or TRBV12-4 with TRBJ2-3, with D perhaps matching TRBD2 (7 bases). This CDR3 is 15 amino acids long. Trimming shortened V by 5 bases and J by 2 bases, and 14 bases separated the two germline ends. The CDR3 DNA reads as TGTGCCAGCAGTAAAGCGGGACAAATCACAGATACGCAGTATTTT. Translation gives CASSKAGQITDTQYF.

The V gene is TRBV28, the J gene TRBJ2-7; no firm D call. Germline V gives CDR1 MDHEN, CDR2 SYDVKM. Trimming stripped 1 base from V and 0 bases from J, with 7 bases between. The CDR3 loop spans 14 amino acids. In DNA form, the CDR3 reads TGTGCCAGCAGTTTATCCCTAGACTCCTACGAGCAGTACTTC. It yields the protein CASSLSLDSYEQYF.